The 24 T cell receptor beta chains below come from one sample, sequenced in a study of cytotoxic CD8 clonotypes in ibrutinib-treated CLL. Sequencing was performed with immunoSEQ multiplex PCR; in TCRdb, only in-frame clones are kept and a portion is missing. The table includes fewer than 400,000 clones, roughly 70% detected once. Here the sequenced sample was PBMCs, taken after 36 months of ibrutinib treatment. These TCRs come from a human donor with chronic lymphocytic leukemia.

This rearrangement joins TRBV29-1 to TRBJ2-5; D is uncertain. Per the germline V gene, CDR1 is SQVTM and CDR2 is ANQGSEA. The CDR3 consists of 14 residues. Trimming took off 7 bases at V and 5 bases at J, with 20 bases between the two ends. The CDR3 spells CSALPGRGLETQYF. The CDR3 DNA sequence: TGCAGCGCCTTACCAGGTAGAGGTTTGGAGACCCAGTACTTC.

Comments on this clone: Other DNA sequences in the same sample also yield this CDR3. The chain joins TRBV27 to TRBJ1-1, with unresolved D. V dropped 6 bases and J dropped 1 base, with 12 bases sitting between them. The CDR3 is 14 amino acids. The V gene's germline CDR1 is MNHEY and CDR2 SMNVEV (reference sequence). CDR3 sequence: CASSSAGWNTEAFF. CDR3 sequence (DNA): TGTGCCAGCAGCTCTGCGGGGTGGAACACTGAAGCTTTCTTT.

The CDR3 DNA reads TGTGCCAGCAGCGGGACTAGCGGGAGGGGCTACAATGAGCAGTTCTTC. The encoded protein is CASSGTSGRGYNEQFF. The V and J genes are TRBV7-3 and TRBJ2-1; TRBD2 matches 16 bases. The CDR3 runs to 16 residues. V lost 5 bases to trimming and J lost 3 bases; unmatched junction nucleotides: 1. From germline, CDR1 is SGHTA and CDR2 FQGTGA.

The chain is built from TRBV7-8 and TRBJ1-2, with D possibly TRBD1 on 6 matching bases. V lost 2 bases and J 4 bases, leaving 11 bases between the germline ends. Germline CDR1 is SGHVS and CDR2 is FQNEAQ. The CDR3 length is 14 residues. DNA of the CDR3: TGTGCCAGCAGCTTACCTGACAGGCGCTATGGCTACACCTTC. Its translation: CASSLPDRRYGYTF.

V is TRBV9 and J is TRBJ2-2; D call uncertain. Looked up from germline, CDR1 is SGDLS and CDR2 is YYNGEE. Trimming stripped 4 bases from V and 1 base from J, with 11 bases between. The CDR3 consists of 15 residues. The chain's CDR3 is CASSQETGNTGELFF. In nucleotides, the CDR3 is TGTGCCAGCAGCCAAGAAACGGGGAACACCGGGGAGCTGTTTTTT. The whole variable domain, remainder taken from reference TRBV9 and TRBJ2-2, is DSGVTQTPKHLITATGQRVTLRCSPRSGDLSVYWYQQSLDQGLQFLIQYYNGEERAKGNILERFSAQQFPDLHSELNLSSLELGDSALYFCASSQETGNTGELFFGEGSRLTVL.

V and J are TRBV2 and TRBJ2-7, with 9 bases matching TRBD1. The germline CDR1 and CDR2 sequences are SNHLY and FYNNEI. The CDR3 sequence is 14 residues long. With V trimmed by 4 bases and J by 3 bases, 4 bases remained unmatched. This CDR3 is CASSGPGQGYEQYF. The CDR3 DNA is TGTGCCAGCAGTGGCCCGGGACAGGGCTACGAGCAGTACTTC.

The chain has TRBV6-5 and TRBJ2-7, with 10 bases aligning to TRBD2. The CDR3 has 14 residues. Germline-derived CDR1 and CDR2 are MNHEY and SVGAGI. Losses at the gene ends were 3 bases for V and 3 bases for J; bases not matched to a gene: 2. This CDR3 is CASSYLAGVYEQYF. The CDR3, as DNA: TGTGCCAGCAGTTATCTAGCGGGGGTCTACGAGCAGTACTTC.

J is TRBJ2-7 and V is TRBV6-1; maybe TRBD1 (5 bases). The CDR3 consists of 13 residues. The V and J ends lost 2 bases and 2 bases respectively, with 7 bases between them. Germline V CDR1 and CDR2: MNHNS, SASEGT. The CDR3 here is CASSETGPYEQYF. For the CDR3, the DNA is TGTGCCAGCAGTGAAACAGGTCCCTACGAGCAGTACTTC.

This clone appeared a few times. The rearrangement links TRBV2 to TRBJ2-7; a weak D match, TRBD2 (6 bases). The V and J ends lost 11 bases and 0 bases respectively, with 17 bases between them. The CDR3 runs to 14 residues. Germline V gene data show CDR1 as SNHLY and CDR2 as FYNNEI. CDR3 amino acids: CACNPGTASYEQYF. DNA for the CDR3: TGTGCCTGCAACCCCGGGACTGCCTCCTACGAGCAGTACTTC.

This clone was seen at least ten times. This chain connects TRBV25-1 to TRBJ2-7; 11 bases are a match to TRBD2. This CDR3 is built from 15 residues. The ends lost 5 bases at V and 1 base at J; junction bases unmatched: 4. The germline V gene has CDR1 MGHDK and CDR2 SYGVNS. CDR3 bases: TGTGCCAGCAGTCCAACTAGCGGGGGATCCTACGAGCAGTACTTC. It is translated as CASSPTSGGSYEQYF.

V usage is TRBV12-5 and J usage is TRBJ1-1; no clear D. V was pared by 6 bases and J by 10 bases, with 12 bases between. Germline CDR1 and CDR2: LGHNT and FRNRAP. The CDR3 spans 11 residues. CDR3 sequence: CASGREFRAFF. The CDR3 DNA is TGTGCTAGTGGGCGGGAGTTCCGAGCTTTCTTT.

Points on this clone: This may arise from a read error, as a much more abundant clone is one base away. The chain employs TRBV11-3 and TRBJ2-3; D is unresolved. Deletions cut 3 bases from V and 1 base from J, with 2 bases between. The V gene's germline CDR1 is SGHNT and CDR2 YENEEA. The CDR3 loop spans 12 amino acids. This CDR3 reads CASSFGTDTQYF. CDR3 sequence (DNA): TGTGCCAGCAGCTTCGGCACAGATACGCAGTATTTT.

The rearrangement links TRBV29-1 to TRBJ1-2; a weak D match, TRBD1 (5 bases). Trimming stripped 4 bases from V and 6 bases from J, with 15 bases between. The CDR3 runs 13 residues. Per the germline V gene, CDR1 is SQVTM and CDR2 is ANQGSEA. The CDR3 DNA follows: TGCAGCGTTGTGGGGCCGGGACGAGATGGCTACACCTTC. It translates to CSVVGPGRDGYTF.

The chain joins TRBV7-3 to TRBJ2-1; 8 bases align to TRBD2. Germline V gene lookup returns CDR1 SGHTA and CDR2 FQGTGA. This CDR3 is built from 13 residues. V lost 0 bases to trimming and J lost 15 bases; unmatched junction nucleotides: 7. The CDR3 DNA follows: TGTGCCAGCAGCTTAACGTGGGCGGGAGGTCGGTTCTTC. Its translation: CASSLTWAGGRFF.

This clone came up once. The same CDR3 also results from other DNA sequences found in this sample. This chain connects TRBV7-3 to TRBJ2-6, with a possible D match to TRBD1 (5 bases). The V gene lost 6 bases and the J gene lost 4 bases, with 16 bases spanning the gap. Germline values: CDR1 SGHTA, CDR2 FQGTGA. The CDR3 covers 16 residues. In DNA, the CDR3 is TGTGCCAGCAGTCCAACAGGATTCGCCGGGGCCAACGTCCTGACTTTC. Translating it yields CASSPTGFAGANVLTF.

The chain recombines TRBV2 with TRBJ2-3; TRBD2 matches at 9 bases. The germline gives CDR1 SNHLY, CDR2 FYNNEI. CDR3 size: 14 residues. Trimming took 4 bases from V and 7 from J; bases not matched to a gene: 6. CDR3 sequence reads: CASSAGGGAYTQYF. Here the CDR3 DNA reads TGTGCCAGCAGTGCTGGCGGGGGGGCGTATACGCAGTATTTT. Using reference TRBV2 and TRBJ2-3 for the parts outside the CDR3, the full variable domain is EPEVTQTPSHQVTQMGQEVILRCVPISNHLYFYWYRQILGQKVEFLVSFYNNEISEKSEIFDDQFSVERPDGSNFTLKIRSTKLEDSAMYFCASSAGGGAYTQYFGPGTRLTVL.

The J gene is TRBJ2-1, the V gene TRBV29-1; unclear D gene. Trimming removed 2 bases at V and 9 bases at J, with 8 bases between. Germline CDR1 is SQVTM and CDR2 is ANQGSEA. This CDR3 comprises 11 residues. The CDR3 loop is CSVESGVEQFF. The CDR3 nucleotides are TGCAGCGTTGAATCCGGAGTTGAGCAGTTCTTC.

The rearrangement joins TRBV15 to TRBJ2-6; D is possibly TRBD1 (5 bases). Germline CDR1 LNHNV, CDR2 YYDKDF (reference sequence). The CDR3 is 14 residues long. The V end lost 8 bases, the J end lost 0 bases, and 8 bases lay between the germline ends. Here the CDR3 DNA reads TGTGCCACCCGACAGACCTCTGGGGCCAACGTCCTGACTTTC. Its protein product is CATRQTSGANVLTF.

V and J are TRBV5-1 and TRBJ2-3; TRBD2 is a possible D gene (5 bases). The CDR3 has 13 residues. Germline V gene data show CDR1 as SGHRS and CDR2 as YFSETQ. Trimming removed 3 bases at V and 6 bases at J, with 11 bases between. The CDR3 coding sequence is TGCGCCAGCAGCTCGACTACTCTGGATACGCAGTATTTT. It specifies CASSSTTLDTQYF.

This clone was observed a few times. The genes are TRBV7-6 and TRBJ2-5, with D tentatively TRBD1 or TRBD2 (5 bases each). There are 16 residues in the CDR3. Trimming took 5 bases from V and 4 from J, leaving 20 bases between them. CDR1 SGHVS and CDR2 FNYEAQ come from the germline V gene. The CDR3 loop is CASSGISGTLGETQYF. The CDR3 nucleotides read TGTGCCAGCAGCGGGATTTCCGGGACCTTAGGAGAGACCCAGTACTTC.

The chain uses TRBV29-1 and TRBJ2-1; D perhaps matches TRBD1 (5 bases). The CDR3 is 13 residues long. Trimming left V 4 bases short and J 7 bases short, with 14 bases between. Germline CDR1 is SQVTM and CDR2 is ANQGSEA. In nucleotides, the CDR3 is TGCAGCGTTGTAGGGCAGGGTGGAAATGAGCAGTTCTTC. Residues: CSVVGQGGNEQFF.

The chain couples TRBV10-3 to TRBJ2-5; the match to TRBD1 covers 7 bases. Germline CDR1 ENHRY, CDR2 SYGVKD. The CDR3 runs to 11 residues. V shed 10 bases, J shed 5 bases, and the junction held 4 bases outside the gene matches. CDR3 nucleotide sequence: TGTGCCACGGGACAGACGGAGACCCAGTACTTC. It is translated as CATGQTETQYF.

Only a few counts were recorded for this clone. The V and J genes are TRBV2 and TRBJ1-1; TRBD1 aligns across 8 bases. V shed 5 bases, J shed 3 bases, and the junction held 8 bases outside the gene matches. CDR1 is SNHLY and CDR2 is FYNNEI in the germline V gene. There are 15 residues in the CDR3. In nucleotides, the CDR3 is TGTGCCAGCAGTTTCGACTGGACAGGGCACACTGAAGCTTTCTTT. Translation gives CASSFDWTGHTEAFF.

V gene TRBV19 combines with J gene TRBJ1-4, with D perhaps matching TRBD1 (6 bases). CDR1 and CDR2 (germline): LNHDA, SQIVND (reference sequence). The CDR3 runs to 16 residues. V lost 5 bases to trimming and J lost 8 bases, with 21 bases between them. CDR3 in amino acids: CASSHRTGSSREKLFF. The CDR3 bases are TGTGCCAGTAGTCACAGAACAGGGTCAAGCCGGGAAAAACTGTTTTTT.